The 18 T cell receptor beta chains listed next were all sequenced from one sample in a study of blood T cells in healthy people across ages. With a J-beta primer mix and a sample-barcoded 5' primer, a second PCR ran about 6 to 11 cycles. One entry per CDR3 protein results from TCRdb running MiXCR on the 5' RACE reads. In the table there are more than 1,000,000 distinct CDR3 sequences, approximately 26% of which are singletons. In addition, the sample was reused for a study of T cells of mothers and their children.

Sequencing used blood. These receptors originate from a girl aged 2 to 9 in good health.

This clonotype was seen a handful of times. The J gene is TRBJ1-1, the V gene TRBV29-1; D might be TRBD1 (6 bases). The V end was cut by 7 bases, the J end by 9 bases, with 15 bases between. Germline CDR1 is SQVTM and CDR2 is ANQGSEA. CDR3 length: 11 amino acids. In DNA, the CDR3 is TGCAGCGCCGTGAAGGGGGGTCAAGCTTTCTTT. Translating gives CSAVKGGQAFF.

This clonotype occurred a few times. The chain carries TRBV20-1 and TRBJ2-7; D might be TRBD1 (6 bases). V lost 8 bases and J lost 5, with 16 bases in between. This CDR3 has 12 residues. Germline V CDR1 and CDR2: DFQATT, SNEGSKA (reference sequence). The CDR3 loop is CSPKKGDHEQYF. The CDR3 region has the DNA TGCAGTCCGAAAAAGGGGGACCACGAGCAGTACTTC.

The chain employs TRBV12-3 or TRBV12-4 and TRBJ1-1, with D perhaps TRBD1 (6 bases). The CDR3 contains 14 residues. The ends were cut back, 5 bases at V and 2 bases at J, with 12 bases in the middle. CDR3 sequence (DNA): TGTGCCAGCAGTCCCCGCAGGGGAAACACTGAAGCTTTCTTT. It encodes CASSPRRGNTEAFF.

The table lists this clonotype with a few counts. This chain joins TRBV12-3 or TRBV12-4 and TRBJ2-1, with D possibly matching TRBD2 (5 bases). The CDR3 is 11 residues long. V lost 8 bases and J lost 10, with 12 bases in between. CDR3 in amino acids: CASHIGVEQFF. The DNA of the CDR3 is TGTGCCAGCCACATCGGGGTCGAGCAGTTCTTC.

Only a few counts were recorded for this clonotype. This chain's CDR3 is CASSGYGGPGYNEQFF. The DNA of the CDR3 is TGTGCCAGCAGTGGCTACGGGGGACCAGGGTACAATGAGCAGTTCTTC. The chain has TRBV6-1 and TRBJ2-1; D may be TRBD2 (6 bases). Trimming took 4 bases from V and 4 from J, leaving 17 bases between them. The CDR3 consists of 16 residues. Germline CDR1 reads MNHNS; CDR2 reads SASEGT.

The rearrangement links TRBV12-3 or TRBV12-4 to TRBJ2-5; TRBD1 aligns across 7 bases. The end of the DNA aligns better with TRBJ2-1, so the J call may be wrong. The CDR3 contains 15 residues. This CDR3 reads CASSPQGGDYNEQFF. The CDR3, as DNA: TGTGCCAGCAGTCCCCAAGGGGGCGATTACAATGAGCAGTTCTTC.

This clonotype occurred a few times. Relative to the germline gene, one junction end is altered; a read error may explain this. The chain joins TRBV2 to TRBJ2-4; D perhaps matches TRBD1 (5 bases). The germline V gene has CDR1 SNHLY and CDR2 FYNNEI. This CDR3 spans 15 amino acids. CDR3 protein: CASSDQGVGKNIQYF. As DNA, the CDR3 is TGTGCCAGCAGTGACCAGGGCGTGGGCAAAAACATCCAGTACTTC. Full variable domain (outside the CDR3, taken from reference TRBV2 and TRBJ2-4): EPEVTQTPSHQVTQMGQEVILRCVPISNHLYFYWYRQILGQKVEFLVSFYNNEISEKSEIFDDQFSVERPDGSNFTLKIRSTKLEDSAMYFCASSDQGVGKNIQYFGAGTRLSVL.

This clonotype was counted ten times or more. The chain links TRBV5-1 to TRBJ2-7; 7 bases are shared with TRBD2. V lost 3 bases and J lost 3; bases outside the gene matches: 0. The CDR3 has 12 amino acids. Germline V CDR1 and CDR2: SGHRS, YFSETQ. In nucleotides, the CDR3 is TGCGCCAGCAGCTGGGAGGGCTACGAGCAGTACTTC. It is translated as CASSWEGYEQYF.

This clonotype has just a few counts. At one of its ends the junction is not consistent with the germline gene, which may arise from a read error. This chain connects TRBV9 to TRBJ2-1; no clear D. The CDR3 runs 14 residues. Looked up from germline, CDR1 is SGDLS and CDR2 is YYNGEE. The DNA for the CDR3 is TGTGCCTGCAGCGTAGACCCTCGGTACAATGAGCAGTTCTTC. As protein: CACSVDPRYNEQFF.

V gene TRBV12-5 combines with J gene TRBJ2-5; the D gene is possibly TRBD2 (5 bases). The germline gives CDR1 LGHNT, CDR2 FRNRAP. The CDR3 runs to 15 residues. Deletions cut 1 base from V and 5 bases from J, with 14 bases between. Written as DNA, the CDR3 is TGTGCTAGTGGTTTGGGCGTCCGGGATGGGGAGACCCAGTACTTC. This sequence encodes CASGLGVRDGETQYF.

The rearrangement uses TRBV6-2 or TRBV6-3 and TRBJ2-1; D is ambiguous. V lost 6 bases, J lost 8 bases, and 17 bases lay in between. The germline CDR1 and CDR2 sequences are MNHEY and SVGEGT. This CDR3 is 14 amino acids long. The CDR3 sequence is CASRTGPLVDEQFF. CDR3 coding DNA: TGTGCCAGCAGAACCGGGCCCTTGGTCGATGAGCAGTTCTTC.

Concerning this clonotype: An end of the junction differs from the germline gene, which may be a read error. The chain links TRBV20-1 to TRBJ1-5; possibly TRBD1 for D (6 bases). The CDR3 contains 14 residues. Germline CDR1 is DFQATT and CDR2 is SNEGSKA (reference sequence). The CDR3 DNA sequence: TGCAGTGCTAGTTTGTCACAGATAGGACAGCCTCAGCATTTT. It is translated as CSASLSQIGQPQHF.

V usage is TRBV7-2 and J usage is TRBJ2-5; D ambiguous. This CDR3 has 13 residues. The germline V and J ends were trimmed by 4 bases and 0 bases, with 6 bases remaining between them. From germline, CDR1 is SGHTA and CDR2 FQGNSA. CDR3 sequence (DNA): TGTGCCAGCAGCTACAACAACCAAGAGACCCAGTACTTC. The encoded protein is CASSYNNQETQYF.

This clonotype was seen more than once but under ten times. The chain employs TRBV25-1 and TRBJ1-1; D is uncertain. V was clipped by 8 bases and J by 6 bases, with 10 bases between them. CDR3 length: 11 residues. Germline assignment: CDR1 MGHDK and CDR2 SYGVNS. CDR3 coding DNA: TGTGCCAGCTTAATGGGGTCTGAAGCTTTCTTT. Protein product: CASLMGSEAFF.

CDR3 bases: TGTGCCAGCAGCCAAGTAAACGGACCCTACGAGCAGTACTTC. This encodes CASSQVNGPYEQYF. The chain joins TRBV3-1 to TRBJ2-5; D uncertain. The closer fit of TRBJ2-7 to the DNA end suggests the J call may be wrong. CDR3 length equals 14 residues. Germline CDR1 reads LGHDT; CDR2 reads YNNKEL (reference sequence).

This clonotype was observed a handful of times. The V call is TRBV29-1, the J call TRBJ1-4, with 9 bases aligning to TRBD1. The CDR3 has 12 amino acids. The junction had 1 base not matched to a gene; V was cut back by 3 bases and J by 8 bases. Germline V gene sequence: CDR1 SQVTM, CDR2 ANQGSEA. The CDR3 nucleotides are TGCAGCGTTGAGACAGGGGGAGAAAAACTGTTTTTT. Translated, it gives CSVETGGEKLFF.

The chain couples TRBV28 to TRBJ1-1, with D perhaps matching TRBD1 (6 bases). With 8 bases removed from V and 3 bases from J, the gap between germline ends came to 13 bases. The CDR3 extends over 13 amino acids. Germline-derived CDR1 and CDR2 are MDHEN and SYDVKM. CDR3: CASLGALDTEAFF. The CDR3 DNA reads as TGTGCCAGCTTGGGGGCGTTGGACACTGAAGCTTTCTTT.

This clonotype was counted only a few times. The chain combines TRBV13 with TRBJ1-2, with TRBD1 matching 7 bases. Looked up from germline, CDR1 is PRHDT and CDR2 is FYEKMQ (reference sequence). This CDR3 comprises 15 residues. The V gene end was trimmed by 4 bases and the J gene end by 3 bases; junction bases not matched to a gene: 8. The CDR3 loop reads CASSSRTGVDYGYTF. The CDR3 coding sequence is TGTGCCAGCAGCTCCCGAACAGGGGTGGACTATGGCTACACCTTC. The full variable domain, completed using reference TRBV13 and TRBJ1-2, is AAGVIQSPRHLIKEKRETATLKCYPIPRHDTVYWYQQGPGQDPQFLISFYEKMQSDKGSIPDRFSAQQFSDYHSELNMSSLELGDSALYFCASSSRTGVDYGYTFGSGTRLTVV.